This TCR beta chain is drawn from a study of blood T cell repertoires in COVID-19. With V trimmed by 5 bases and J by 6 bases, 9 bases remained unmatched. The germline gives CDR1 SGHTA, CDR2 FQGNSA. This CDR3 region has 17 residues. Only in-frame clones appear in the TCRdb table, and some are missing; sequencing was by immunoSEQ multiplex PCR. Here the sample spans roughly 280,000 clones, around nine tenths being singletons. Sequencing was performed on PBMCs or T cells enriched from blood (not recorded which). This chain connects TRBV7-2 to TRBJ2-2; 13 nucleotides line up with TRBD2. The clonotype comes from a woman aged 55 to 70 who had recovered from COVID-19. CDR3 nucleotides: TGTGCCAGCAGCAGGACTAGCGGGAGCAGTACGGCCGGGGAGCTGTTTTTT. Amino acid sequence: CASSRTSGSSTAGELFF.